These T cell receptor beta chains were read from a single sample in a study of human T cells and chemical hapten exposure. TCRdb reprocessed the RACE reads with MiXCR, giving one entry per CDR3 protein. Of 95,000 to 150,000 distinct CDR3 sequences in the sample, approximately 11% were seen once. Sequenced here: whole blood, sampled in connection with sensitization to the hapten diphenylcyclopropenone (DPC). These receptors all come from a woman between 50 and 59 years old with alopecia areata. Some clones in this sample may be carry-over from other donors' samples. Both conserved end residues are part of each CDR3. The order of the fields is V gene, D gene, J gene, clone size, CDR3 protein, CDR3 DNA. The D gene is left open where the match is weak. Not all rows give a size; the values are once, few, many and, for expanded clones, a class.

v_gene: TRBV10-3
d_gene: TRBD1
j_gene: TRBJ2-3
abundance: few
CDR3aa: CASLRTGTGTDTQYF
CDR3nt: TGTGCCTCTCTTCGGACAGGGACAGGTACAGATACGCAGTATTTT

v_gene: TRBV5-1
d_gene: TRBD1
j_gene: TRBJ1-1
abundance: -
CDR3aa: CASSGRTGGNSNTEAFF
CDR3nt: TGCGCCAGCAGCGGAAGGACAGGGGGCAATTCGAACACTGAAGCTTTCTTT

v_gene: TRBV5-1
d_gene: -
j_gene: TRBJ2-3
abundance: -
CDR3aa: CASRDFPPDTQYF
CDR3nt: TGCGCCAGCCGGGACTTTCCCCCCGATACGCAGTATTTT

v_gene: TRBV29-1
d_gene: TRBD1
j_gene: TRBJ1-1
abundance: few
CDR3aa: CSVPQQGVPEAFF
CDR3nt: TGCAGCGTCCCACAGCAGGGGGTCCCTGAAGCTTTCTTT

v_gene: TRBV12-3/TRBV12-4
d_gene: TRBD1
j_gene: TRBJ2-2
abundance: many
CDR3aa: CASSEQDRGGTGELFF
CDR3nt: TGTGCCAGCAGTGAACAGGACAGGGGTGGCACCGGGGAGCTGTTTTTT

v_gene: TRBV20-1
d_gene: -
j_gene: TRBJ2-4
abundance: many
CDR3aa: CSGLAKNIQYF
CDR3nt: TGCAGTGGGCTAGCCAAAAACATTCAGTACTTC

v_gene: TRBV11-2
d_gene: -
j_gene: TRBJ2-3
abundance: many
CDR3aa: CASSLSNTQYF
CDR3nt: TGTGCCAGCAGCCTCTCGAATACGCAGTATTTT

v_gene: TRBV20-1
d_gene: -
j_gene: TRBJ2-7
abundance: -
CDR3aa: CSALRSGAADEQYF
CDR3nt: TGCAGTGCCCTACGGAGCGGAGCGGCTGACGAGCAGTACTTC

v_gene: TRBV28
d_gene: -
j_gene: TRBJ1-3
abundance: few
CDR3aa: CASSPADRNGNTIYF
CDR3nt: TGTGCCAGCAGTCCCGCGGACAGAAACGGAAACACCATATATTTT

v_gene: TRBV5-4
d_gene: -
j_gene: TRBJ2-3
abundance: -
CDR3aa: CASSLGTHNTDTQYF
CDR3nt: TGTGCCAGCAGCTTGGGGACGCACAACACAGATACGCAGTATTTT

v_gene: TRBV12-3/TRBV12-4
d_gene: -
j_gene: TRBJ1-5
abundance: -
CDR3aa: CASSLAGGVPSNQPQHF
CDR3nt: TGTGCCAGCAGTTTAGCGGGTGGGGTCCCTAGCAATCAGCCCCAGCATTTT

v_gene: TRBV20-1
d_gene: TRBD1
j_gene: TRBJ1-2
abundance: many
CDR3aa: CSALDRGANYGYTF
CDR3nt: TGCAGTGCACTTGACAGGGGGGCTAACTATGGCTACACCTTC

v_gene: TRBV12-3/TRBV12-4
d_gene: TRBD1
j_gene: TRBJ1-1
abundance: -
CDR3aa: CASSLTGLNTEAFF
CDR3nt: TGTGCCAGCAGTTTGACAGGGCTGAACACTGAAGCTTTCTTT

v_gene: TRBV10-2
d_gene: TRBD2
j_gene: TRBJ2-3
abundance: few
CDR3aa: CASSASTGTNTDTQYF
CDR3nt: TGCGCCAGCAGTGCTTCAACCGGGACTAACACAGATACGCAGTATTTT

v_gene: TRBV12-3/TRBV12-4
d_gene: TRBD1
j_gene: TRBJ1-2
abundance: few
CDR3aa: CASSLGPGQTYYGYTF
CDR3nt: TGTGCCAGCAGCCTGGGCCCGGGACAGACCTACTATGGCTACACCTTC

v_gene: TRBV3-1
d_gene: -
j_gene: TRBJ2-7
abundance: few
CDR3aa: CASSQGGVSYEQYF
CDR3nt: TGTGCCAGCAGCCAAGGCGGGGTTTCCTACGAGCAGTACTTC

v_gene: TRBV27
d_gene: -
j_gene: TRBJ2-3
abundance: -
CDR3aa: CASSFAASTDTQYF
CDR3nt: TGTGCCAGCAGTTTTGCAGCTAGCACAGATACGCAGTATTTT

v_gene: TRBV7-2
d_gene: -
j_gene: TRBJ2-3
abundance: few
CDR3aa: CASSLEDPPGTQYF
CDR3nt: TGTGCCAGCAGCTTAGAGGACCCACCAGGTACGCAGTATTTT